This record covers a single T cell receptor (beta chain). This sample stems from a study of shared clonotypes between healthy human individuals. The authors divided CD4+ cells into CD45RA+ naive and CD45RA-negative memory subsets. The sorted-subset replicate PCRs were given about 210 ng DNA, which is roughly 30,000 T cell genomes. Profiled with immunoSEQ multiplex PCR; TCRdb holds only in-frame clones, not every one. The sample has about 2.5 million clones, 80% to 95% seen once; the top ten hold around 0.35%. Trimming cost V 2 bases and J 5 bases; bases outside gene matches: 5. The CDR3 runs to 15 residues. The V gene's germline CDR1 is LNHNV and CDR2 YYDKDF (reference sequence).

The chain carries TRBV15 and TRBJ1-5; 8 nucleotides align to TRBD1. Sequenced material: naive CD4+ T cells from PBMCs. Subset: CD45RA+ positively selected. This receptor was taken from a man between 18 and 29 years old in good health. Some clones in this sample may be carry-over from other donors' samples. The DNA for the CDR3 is TGTGCCACCAGCAGAAGGGGACAGGCTCATCAGCCCCAGCATTTT. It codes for CATSRRGQAHQPQHF.